The 10 T cell receptor beta chains given below trace back to one sample, sequenced in a study of blood T cell repertoires in COVID-19. Sequencing was performed with immunoSEQ multiplex PCR; in TCRdb, only in-frame clones are kept and a portion is missing. The sample lists a few hundred thousand clones; 85% were seen once. The sequenced sample consisted of peripheral blood. Every receptor here comes from a woman in her 50s with active or convalescent COVID-19.

Only one count was recorded for this clone. The chain couples TRBV27 to TRBJ2-7, with 12 positions matching TRBD2. CDR1 is MNHEY, CDR2 SMNVEV, per germline (reference sequence). Trimming cost V 4 bases and J 3 bases; bases outside gene matches: 7. The CDR3 is made up of 16 amino acids. CDR3 sequence reads: CASSSSRTSGIYEQYF. The CDR3 region has the DNA TGTGCCAGCAGTTCATCTCGGACTAGCGGGATCTACGAGCAGTACTTC.

J is TRBJ1-4 and V is TRBV4-1, with TRBD1 identical over 10 bases. V was clipped by 1 base and J by 7 bases; unmatched bases: 6. The germline gives CDR1 MGHRA, CDR2 YSYEKL. This CDR3 is built from 16 residues. CDR3 bases: TGCGCCAGCAGCCAAGTAAGGGGACAGGGGTTTGAAAAACTGTTTTTT. Translated, it gives CASSQVRGQGFEKLFF.

V is TRBV19 and J is TRBJ2-2, with D perhaps matching TRBD1 (6 bases). The CDR3 sequence is 16 residues long. V lost 1 base and J lost 4, with 13 bases in between. Germline V CDR1 and CDR2: LNHDA, SQIVND (reference sequence). This chain's CDR3 is CASSIAGARGTGELFF. The DNA for the CDR3 is TGTGCCAGTAGTATAGCAGGGGCTCGTGGCACCGGGGAGCTGTTTTTT. Drawing the rest from reference TRBV19 and TRBJ2-2, the complete variable domain is DGGITQSPKYLFRKEGQNVTLSCEQNLNHDAMYWYRQDPGQGLRLIYYSQIVNDFQKGDIAEGYSVSREKKESFPLTVTSAQKNPTAFYLCASSIAGARGTGELFFGEGSRLTVL.

The chain joins TRBV7-6 to TRBJ1-1, with D perhaps TRBD1 (6 bases). Trimming took 4 bases from V and 1 from J, leaving 16 bases between them. CDR1 and CDR2 (germline): SGHVS, FNYEAQ. The CDR3 totals 16 residues. CDR3 loop: CASSSTTGFSNTEAFF. CDR3 coding DNA: TGTGCCAGCAGCTCGACGACAGGCTTCTCGAACACTGAAGCTTTCTTT.

CDR3: CASSIGTGNTIYF. In nucleotides, the CDR3 is TGTGCCAGTAGTATCGGGACTGGAAACACCATATATTTT. The chain couples TRBV19 to TRBJ1-3; no clear D gene. Trimming left V 3 bases short and J 2 bases short, with 5 bases between. Germline V lookup: CDR1 LNHDA, CDR2 SQIVND (reference sequence). CDR3 size: 13 residues.

The chain joins TRBV11-1 to TRBJ1-1, with D possibly TRBD1 on 6 matching bases. CDR3 size: 13 residues. The germline V and J ends were trimmed by 5 bases and 6 bases, with 13 bases remaining between them. Germline CDR1 and CDR2: SGHAT and FQDESV (reference sequence). The CDR3 DNA sequence: TGTGCCAGCAGCAAACAGGGCGGGTCTGAAGCTTTCTTT. As protein: CASSKQGGSEAFF. The complete variable domain, with remaining parts taken from reference TRBV11-1 and TRBJ1-1, reads EAEVAQSPRYKITEKSQAVAFWCDPISGHATLYWYRQILGQGPELLVQFQDESVVDDSQLPKDRFSAERLKGVDSTLKIQPAELGDSAMYLCASSKQGGSEAFFGQGTRLTVV.

This chain connects TRBV2 to TRBJ1-4; D gene uncertain. Germline V gene lookup returns CDR1 SNHLY and CDR2 FYNNEI. The CDR3 consists of 13 residues. V gave up 2 bases and J gave up 8 bases, with 9 bases separating them. CDR3 DNA: TGTGCCAGCAGTGAACGTTGGCGGGAAAAACTGTTTTTT. It encodes CASSERWREKLFF. Together with reference TRBV2 and TRBJ1-4, the CDR3 gives the full variable domain: EPEVTQTPSHQVTQMGQEVILRCVPISNHLYFYWYRQILGQKVEFLVSFYNNEISEKSEIFDDQFSVERPDGSNFTLKIRSTKLEDSAMYFCASSERWREKLFFGSGTQLSVL.

The chain employs TRBV24-1 and TRBJ2-3, with 9 bases fitting TRBD1. Germline assignment: CDR1 KGHDR and CDR2 SFDVKD. With V trimmed by 3 bases and J by 2 bases, 8 bases remained unmatched. The CDR3 length is 17 residues. For the CDR3, the DNA is TGTGCCACCAGTGATCCGCCGGGACAGGGAAACACAGATACGCAGTATTTT. Its protein product is CATSDPPGQGNTDTQYF.

This chain connects TRBV28 to TRBJ1-4; D might be TRBD1 (6 bases). The ends were cut back, 3 bases at V and 3 bases at J, with 11 bases in the middle. Germline values: CDR1 MDHEN, CDR2 SYDVKM. The CDR3 has 15 amino acids. CDR3 nucleotides: TGTGCCAGCAGTTTTAGGACAGCCCCTAATGAAAAACTGTTTTTT. Translated, it gives CASSFRTAPNEKLFF. Looking up the rest from reference TRBV28 and TRBJ1-4 gives the full variable domain: DVKVTQSSRYLVKRTGEKVFLECVQDMDHENMFWYRQDPGLGLRLIYFSYDVKMKEKGDIPEGYSVSREKKERFSLILESASTNQTSMYLCASSFRTAPNEKLFFGSGTQLSVL.

The chain combines TRBV11-2 with TRBJ2-1; TRBD1 agrees at 12 bases. The J segment lost 14 bases and the V segment lost 0 bases, leaving 8 bases of the junction unmatched. The germline V gene has CDR1 SGHAT and CDR2 FQNNGV. The CDR3 has 15 amino acids. The CDR3 loop reads CASSLDGTGGENKFF. The CDR3 DNA reads TGTGCCAGCAGCTTAGACGGGACAGGGGGCGAAAACAAGTTCTTC.